This TCR beta chain stems from a study of T cell repertoires in cytomegalovirus infection. Across the study: Through public TCR beta signatures, both CMV infection and matching HLA type were indicated.

Germline V gene lookup returns CDR1 SGHVS and CDR2 FNYEAQ. The CDR3 contains 12 residues. TCRdb reanalysed the reads using MiXCR and keeps one entry per CDR3 protein. The sample gives about 52,000 distinct CDR3 sequences, 15% to 25% of which show up once; 64% is in the top ten. As for this clonotype: Its specificity is unknown.

The rearrangement joins TRBV7-6 to TRBJ1-1, with TRBD1 matching over 8 bases. This specimen was CD8+ T cells from cultured PBMCs, taken from culture after CMV antigen stimulation. The clonotype was recovered from a human donor in good health (CMV status not recorded). Some clones in this sample may be carry-over from other donors' samples. This CDR3 reads CASGQGNTEAFF. The CDR3, as DNA: TGTGCTAGCGGACAGGGGAACACTGAAGCTTTCTTT.